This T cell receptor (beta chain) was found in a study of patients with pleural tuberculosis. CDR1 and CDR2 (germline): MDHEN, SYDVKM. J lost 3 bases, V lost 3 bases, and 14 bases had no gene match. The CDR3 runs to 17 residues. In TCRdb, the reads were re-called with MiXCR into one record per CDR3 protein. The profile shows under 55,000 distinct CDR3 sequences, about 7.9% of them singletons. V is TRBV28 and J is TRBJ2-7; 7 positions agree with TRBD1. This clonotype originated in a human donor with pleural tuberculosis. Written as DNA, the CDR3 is TGTGCCAGCAGTTTTCGAGGGGGCACAGGTTCCCTCTACGAGCAGTACGTC. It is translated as CASSFRGGTGSLYEQYV.